The rows below give T cell receptor beta chains drawn from one sample of a study of neurological immune-mediated disorders. TCRdb recomputed calls from the 5' RACE reads with MiXCR, one row per CDR3 protein. The sample includes about 79,000 distinct CDR3 sequences, over 12% of them seen just once. The sequenced sample was PBMCs. The receptor set was obtained from a woman in her forties or fifties in good health. The CDR3 runs from the conserved cysteine through the conserved F or W. The D gene is left open where the match is weak. Clone size appears in some rows only: once, few, many, or a class for an expanded clone.

TRBV20-1	14	many	TRBJ1-5	-	CSASGDRGNQPQHF	TGCAGTGCTAGTGGCGACCGAGGGAATCAGCCCCAGCATTTT
TRBV18	14	few	TRBJ2-3	-	CASSAGPSTDTQYF	TGTGCCAGCTCAGCAGGCCCAAGCACAGATACGCAGTATTTT
TRBV13	19	many	TRBJ2-6	TRBD1	CASSPPRDRGPSGANVLTF	TGTGCCAGCAGCCCTCCCCGGGACAGGGGTCCCTCTGGGGCCAACGTCCTGACTTTC
TRBV12-3/TRBV12-4	14	few	TRBJ2-7	TRBD1	CASSRQGAGREQYF	TGTGCCAGCAGCCGACAGGGGGCGGGGCGCGAGCAGTACTTC
TRBV9	15	large	TRBJ2-1	TRBD2	CASSVGAGGLNEQFF	TGTGCCAGCAGCGTAGGAGCGGGAGGGCTTAATGAGCAGTTCTTC
TRBV4-2	14	-	TRBJ1-1	TRBD1	CASNPDRGYTEAFF	TGTGCCAGCAACCCGGACAGGGGGTACACTGAAGCTTTCTTT
TRBV10-3	15	many	TRBJ2-4	-	CAISASEQSKNIQYF	TGTGCCATCAGTGCTTCGGAACAGTCCAAAAACATTCAGTACTTC
TRBV27	15	many	TRBJ1-1	TRBD1	CASSSEGAERTEAFF	TGTGCCAGCAGTTCAGAGGGGGCTGAAAGGACTGAAGCTTTCTTT
TRBV7-2	14	many	TRBJ1-1	-	CASSWVNGGTVAFF	TGTGCCAGCAGCTGGGTGAATGGAGGCACGGTAGCTTTCTTT
TRBV7-3	16	many	TRBJ2-2	-	CASRPARTTNTGELFF	TGTGCCAGCAGGCCCGCGAGGACTACAAACACCGGGGAGCTGTTTTTT
TRBV12-3/TRBV12-4	13	many	TRBJ1-2	-	CASSLSGTYGYTF	TGTGCCAGCAGTTTGTCGGGAACTTATGGCTACACCTTC
TRBV5-1	15	many	TRBJ2-5	TRBD2	CASSLETSGKETQYF	TGCGCCAGCAGCTTGGAGACTAGCGGGAAAGAGACCCAGTACTTC
TRBV7-8	15	-	TRBJ1-4	-	CVSSEKRTGNEKLFF	TGTGTCAGCAGCGAAAAAAGGACGGGGAATGAAAAACTGTTTTTT
TRBV13	14	-	TRBJ2-6	-	CASRRLLGANVLTF	TGTGCCAGCAGGCGACTGCTGGGGGCCAACGTCCTGACTTTC
TRBV29-1	12	many	TRBJ2-7	TRBD1	CSVGQGWNEQYF	TGCAGCGTTGGACAGGGTTGGAACGAGCAGTACTTC
TRBV20-1	15	-	TRBJ2-1	-	CSASYPLGRYNEQFF	TGCAGTGCTAGTTACCCCCTGGGCAGATACAATGAGCAGTTCTTC
TRBV11-2	14	-	TRBJ2-3	TRBD2	CASSLSSGTDTQYF	TGTGCCAGCAGCTTATCTAGCGGCACAGATACACAGTATTTT
TRBV5-1	15	many	TRBJ1-1	-	CASHPQGLRDTEAFF	TGCGCCAGCCACCCCCAGGGCCTTAGGGACACTGAAGCTTTCTTT
TRBV14	16	many	TRBJ2-1	TRBD1	CASSQVPGQGDNEQFF	TGTGCCAGCAGCCAGGTTCCGGGACAGGGGGACAATGAGCAGTTCTTC
TRBV5-1	19	few	TRBJ1-2	TRBD1	CASSVHWTGPQIANYGYTF	TGCGCCAGCAGCGTCCACTGGACAGGCCCACAGATTGCTAACTATGGCTACACCTTC
TRBV7-8	13	many	TRBJ2-7	-	CASRGGPSYEQYF	TGTGCCAGCAGGGGGGGACCCTCCTACGAGCAGTACTTC
TRBV29-1	13	many	TRBJ1-5	-	CSAQDSGNQPQHF	TGCAGCGCCCAGGACAGTGGAAATCAGCCCCAGCATTTT
TRBV7-9	16	few	TRBJ2-7	TRBD2	CASSFLAGGNSYEQYF	TGTGCCAGCAGCTTCCTAGCGGGAGGGAACTCCTACGAGCAGTACTTC
TRBV20-1	15	many	TRBJ2-1	TRBD2	CSARDPPRGGNEQFF	TGCAGTGCTAGAGACCCTCCGCGGGGAGGGAATGAGCAGTTCTTC
TRBV5-6	13	-	TRBJ1-2	-	CASSQRGSAGYTF	TGTGCCAGCAGCCAGAGGGGCAGTGCTGGCTACACCTTC
TRBV5-1	15	-	TRBJ2-7	TRBD1	CASSPEGTGAYEQYF	TGCGCCAGCAGCCCTGAGGGTACAGGGGCCTACGAGCAGTACTTC
TRBV7-9	15	many	TRBJ2-7	-	CASSRGGAQGGEQYF	TGTGCCAGCAGCCGAGGGGGGGCTCAAGGGGGCGAGCAGTACTTC
TRBV4-3	14	-	TRBJ2-5	TRBD1	CASSQTGKGDAQYF	TGCGCCAGCAGCCAGACAGGGAAGGGGGATGCCCAGTACTTC
TRBV5-1	13	many	TRBJ2-1	-	CASSLGLADEQFF	TGCGCCAGCAGCTTGGGGCTAGCCGATGAGCAGTTCTTC
TRBV6-5	14	many	TRBJ2-7	-	CASSYSGVFHEQYF	TGTGCCAGCAGTTACTCGGGGGTCTTCCACGAGCAGTACTTC
TRBV5-1	13	-	TRBJ2-3	-	CTSSLWFGDTQYF	TGCACCAGCAGCTTGTGGTTTGGGGATACGCAATATTTT
TRBV5-1	14	-	TRBJ1-4	-	CASRTEPTNEKLFF	TGCGCCAGCAGGACCGAACCAACTAATGAAAAACTGTTTTTT
TRBV7-8	13	many	TRBJ1-1	-	CASSSRMNTEAFF	TGTGCCAGCAGCTCTCGCATGAACACTGAAGCTTTCTTT
TRBV11-3	13	many	TRBJ1-1	-	CASSLVPETEAFF	TGTGCCAGCAGCTTGGTTCCCGAGACTGAAGCTTTCTTT
TRBV10-3	15	many	TRBJ2-3	TRBD2	CASRPGRAGTDTQYF	TGTGCCTCACGGCCCGGGAGGGCTGGCACAGATACGCAGTATTTT
TRBV20-1	15	many	TRBJ1-4	TRBD1	CSARERTGGYEKLFF	TGCAGTGCTAGAGAACGGACAGGGGGCTATGAAAAACTGTTTTTT
TRBV18	15	many	TRBJ1-5	-	CASSPIPDPNQPQHF	TGTGCCAGCTCACCAATCCCGGATCCTAATCAGCCCCAGCATTTT
TRBV2	16	many	TRBJ2-7	-	CASARGIRDGSYEQYF	TGTGCCAGCGCAAGGGGCATCCGGGACGGATCCTACGAGCAGTACTTC
TRBV28	14	many	TRBJ1-5	-	CASSWTNSNQPQHF	TGTGCCAGCAGTTGGACAAATAGCAATCAGCCCCAGCATTTT
TRBV11-2	15	many	TRBJ2-7	-	CASSLALGKGHEQYF	TGTGCCAGCAGCTTAGCACTGGGGAAGGGCCACGAGCAGTACTTC
TRBV20-1	11	-	TRBJ1-1	-	CKQASGTEDFF	TGCAAACAGGCTTCAGGCACTGAAGATTTCTTT
TRBV5-1	16	many	TRBJ2-3	TRBD2	CASSLGGTSETDTQYF	TGCGCCAGCAGCTTGGGGGGGACTAGCGAGACAGATACGCAGTATTTT
TRBV7-9	15	many	TRBJ2-7	TRBD1	CASAPGQGGTYEQYF	TGTGCCAGCGCTCCGGGACAGGGTGGGACCTACGAGCAGTACTTC
TRBV27	12	many	TRBJ2-7	TRBD1	CASSLRDSEQYF	TGTGCCAGCAGTTTAAGGGACAGCGAGCAGTACTTC
TRBV7-2	18	many	TRBJ2-3	TRBD2	CASSLMLAGGHRTDTQYF	TGTGCCAGCAGCTTAATGCTAGCGGGGGGCCACCGCACAGATACGCAGTATTTT
TRBV7-9	14	many	TRBJ1-1	TRBD1	CASSSQGAGTEAFF	TGTGCCAGCAGCTCACAGGGGGCAGGGACTGAAGCTTTCTTT
TRBV5-1	15	many	TRBJ1-5	-	CASSLSGLGNQPQHF	TGCGCCAGCAGCTTGTCTGGACTGGGCAATCAGCCCCAGCATTTT
TRBV20-1	12	-	TRBJ1-4	-	CSATGTREKLFF	TGCAGTGCTACCGGGACTCGTGAAAAACTGTTTTTT
TRBV7-8	16	few	TRBJ2-1	TRBD2	CASSLKSSGGCNEQFF	TGTGCCAGCAGCTTAAAGTCTAGCGGGGGGTGTAATGAGCAGTTCTTC
TRBV28	14	many	TRBJ1-2	-	CASRAVTDLYGYTF	TGTGCCAGCAGGGCCGTGACAGATCTCTATGGCTACACCTTC
TRBV12-3/TRBV12-4	14	-	TRBJ1-1	-	CASSPGGSLTEAFF	TGTGCCAGCAGCCCCGGGGGAAGTCTCACTGAAGCTTTCTTT
TRBV12-3/TRBV12-4	14	many	TRBJ2-3	-	CASSSQQYTDTQYF	TGTGCCAGCAGTTCACAACAATACACAGATACGCAGTATTTT
TRBV5-5	12	many	TRBJ1-2	-	CASSDSMYGYTF	TGTGCCAGCAGCGACAGCATGTATGGCTACACCTTC
TRBV6-5	17	few	TRBJ1-4	-	CASSYSKGRGSSEKLFF	TGTGCCAGCAGTTACTCGAAGGGGAGGGGGTCGAGTGAAAAACTGTTTTTT